This TCR beta chain was observed in a study of CD8 T cells in Susac syndrome. The RNA input was roughly 0.45 to 1 ug, and it was reverse transcribed with random hexamers. MiXCR, run by TCRdb on the immunoSEQ multiplex PCR reads, gives a single entry per CDR3 protein. The sample has about 140,000 distinct CDR3 sequences, around 94% seen once. The ends lost 4 bases at V and 5 bases at J; junction bases unmatched: 7. Per the germline V gene, CDR1 is MGHRA and CDR2 is YSYEKL. The length of the CDR3 is 15 residues. This clonotype was obtained from a human donor in good health. The chain combines TRBV4-1 with TRBJ1-2; 10 bases match TRBD1. Sequencing was performed on CD8+ T cells from PBMCs. The CDR3: CASSLQWTGGYGYTF. The CDR3 DNA reads as TGCGCCAGCAGCCTCCAATGGACAGGGGGGTATGGCTACACCTTC.